This T cell receptor beta chain was obtained from a study of control samples from healthy donors and cancer patients. The CDR3 is made up of 14 amino acids. CDR1 is LGHDT, CDR2 YNNKEL, per germline (reference sequence). Repertoires were generated with immunoSEQ multiplex PCR, while TCRdb's copy carries only in-frame clones and drops some. This table holds almost 40,000 clones, around 80% found once. Details on this clone: An end of the junction does not agree with germline; a read error may underlie this.

Sequenced material: PBMCs. This sequence joins TRBV3-1 (or the pseudogene TRBV3-2) and TRBJ1-2; TRBD1 might be the D (6 bases). The sequence was collected from a woman aged 60-75 years with lung cancer. This CDR3 reads CARSQGGGTYGYTF. The CDR3 DNA reads as TGTGCCCGCAGCCAAGGGGGGGGGACCTATGGCTACACCTTC.